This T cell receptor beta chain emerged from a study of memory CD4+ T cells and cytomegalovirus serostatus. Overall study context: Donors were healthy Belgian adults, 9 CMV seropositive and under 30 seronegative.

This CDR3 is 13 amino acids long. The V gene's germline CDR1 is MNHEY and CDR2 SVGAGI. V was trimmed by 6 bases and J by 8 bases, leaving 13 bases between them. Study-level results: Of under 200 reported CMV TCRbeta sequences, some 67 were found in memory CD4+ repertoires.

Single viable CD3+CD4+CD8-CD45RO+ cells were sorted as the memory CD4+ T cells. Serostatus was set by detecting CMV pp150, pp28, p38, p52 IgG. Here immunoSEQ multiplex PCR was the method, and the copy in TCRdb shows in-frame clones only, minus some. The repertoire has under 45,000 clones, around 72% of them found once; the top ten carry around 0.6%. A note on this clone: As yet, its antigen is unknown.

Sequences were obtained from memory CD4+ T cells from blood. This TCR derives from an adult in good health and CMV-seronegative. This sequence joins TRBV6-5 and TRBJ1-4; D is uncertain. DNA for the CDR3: TGTGCCAGCAGCGCAGAGGGTGTAGAAAAACTGTTTTTT. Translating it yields CASSAEGVEKLFF.